This paragraph reports one T cell receptor beta chain. The antigen it recognizes is unknown. Base qualities are not provided; no much larger clone lies one nucleotide away. Enrolling through a virtual design, the prospective study's participants ranged in age from roughly 18 to 95 years and lived across some 23 United States geographic areas. In the prospective study, participants were assigned to cohorts based on the clinical history participants reported in a screening survey and a study questionnaire. For ImmuneRACE Cohort 3, a participant was defined as recovered based on two consecutive negative NP/OP PCR tests, clearance by a healthcare professional, or resolution of symptoms. In the prospective study, mobile phlebotomists collected whole blood, serum and a nasopharyngeal or oropharyngeal swab from each participant. Prospective study participants could optionally give additional blood draws and questionnaires over an approximately two-month period. Before DNA extraction, blood samples from the prospective study were shipped at room temperature or frozen.

These data belong to a study of blood T cell repertoires in COVID-19 (dated by TCRdb to 2019 to 2021). Background on the whole study: Samples covering the acute and convalescent phases of COVID-19 were provided by collaborators in the United States, Italy and Spain. Samples were obtained from the ongoing ImmuneRACE study (first 160 participants) and from 1,254 subjects provided by 6 global collaborators. Where HLA class I and class II types were available, the types were taken from metadata supplied by the sample provider, not from assay-based typing. Sample metadata almost always included a de-identified subject ID, COVID-19 status, age in years and sex. The repertoires were released in a freely available public database meant as a resource for research on the immune response to SARS-CoV-2. Deeply sampled blood TCRbeta repertoires from subjects exposed to, actively infected with, or recovered from COVID-19 were included in the dataset. The material from the prospective study consisted of cDNA or gDNA derived from T cells, B-cell-depleted T cells, or PBMCs.

TCRbeta CDR3 regions were amplified from genomic DNA by means of the immunoSEQ Assay, a bias-controlled multiplex PCR. As for how the authors treated the data: The number of nucleated cells in each sample was estimated from the amplification of reference gene primers within the assay. To quantify the absolute abundance of each unique TCRbeta CDR3 rearrangement, sequence reads were collapsed and filtered. Productive Simpson clonality was computed per sample as the square root of Simpson's diversity index over productive rearrangements. TCRdb limited this immuneACCESS table to in-frame rearrangements with V and J called. A share of clones is missing; checked studies link under half to unresolved V genes, and the rest is unexplained. V, J and clone size are taken as reported in that table, and D and trimming were inferred from the DNA itself. This sample is represented by 200,000 to 250,000 clones; under 90% of them were singletons. The ten biggest clones cover around 2% of the sample.

Spanning cysteine to phenylalanine, the CDR3 consists of 16 amino acids. The read is trimmed to its CDR3 DNA, 48 bases read in frame from base 1. Trimming takes 3 bases off V and 2 bases off J; junction bases not matched to a gene: 6. Based on the germline V gene, the CDR1 and CDR2 sequences are KGHSH and LQKENI. Points the paper makes about the study in general: Clinical and demographic metadata were provided uncurated, with the amount varying by source and participant.

The chain is assembled from TRBV18 and TRBJ2-3; the central 9 bases match TRBD2. The receptor comes from a man aged 60 to 69 who had recovered from COVID-19. The sequenced sample was PBMCs or T cells enriched from blood (not recorded which). The DNA reads TGTGCCAGCTCACCGCCCGCTAGCGGGGCCACAGATACGCAGTATTTT. The resulting protein is CASSPPASGATDTQYF.